One sample yielded the 14 T cell receptor beta chains listed below, sequenced in a study of cytomegalovirus exposure and HLA in healthy donors. The PCR used 60 Vbeta and 13 Jbeta primers. Measured with immunoSEQ multiplex PCR; TCRdb has only the in-frame clones, and not every one. The sample has 85,000 to 100,000 clones; 60% to 85% are singletons. The sequenced sample consisted of PBMCs. These receptors were collected from a man in his fifties in good health and CMV-seropositive.

The genes are TRBV30 and TRBJ2-7; 8 bases are shared with TRBD2. The length of the CDR3 is 15 residues. Germline CDR1 reads GTSNPN; CDR2 reads SVGIG (reference sequence). J was trimmed by 2 bases and V by 5 bases; bases with no gene match: 11. The CDR3 sequence: CAWSPGSGGPYEQYF. CDR3 in DNA: TGTGCCTGGTCCCCGGGGAGCGGGGGACCCTACGAGCAGTACTTC.

This chain links TRBV2 with TRBJ1-4, with TRBD1 matching 8 bases. Trimming cost V 7 bases and J 3 bases; bases outside gene matches: 1. The germline CDR1 and CDR2 sequences are SNHLY and FYNNEI. This CDR3 is 13 amino acids long. Here the CDR3 DNA reads TGTGCCAGCAAGGACAGGGCTAATGAAAAACTGTTTTTT. Translation gives CASKDRANEKLFF.

The V gene is TRBV4-2, the J gene TRBJ2-1; the match to TRBD1 covers 8 bases. Per the germline V gene, CDR1 is LGHNA and CDR2 is YNFKEQ. The CDR3 has 13 residues. V was clipped by 0 bases and J by 10 bases; unmatched bases: 2. The CDR3 DNA follows: TGTGCCAGCAGCCAAGACAGGACAGGGGAGCAGTTCTTC. Translating it yields CASSQDRTGEQFF.

This rearrangement joins TRBV14 to TRBJ1-6; D remains unclear. The V end lost 4 bases, the J end lost 2 bases, and 6 bases lay between the germline ends. The CDR3 has 14 amino acids. Germline loops: CDR1 SGHDN, CDR2 FVKESK. CDR3 loop: CASSPETYNSPLHF. The CDR3, as DNA: TGTGCCAGCAGCCCCGAGACCTATAATTCACCCCTCCACTTT.

The chain recombines TRBV7-2 with TRBJ1-1, with a weak D call TRBD1 (5 bases). The CDR3 is made up of 14 amino acids. Trimming stripped 6 bases from V and 8 bases from J, with 19 bases between. Germline CDR1 is SGHTA and CDR2 is FQGNSA. The CDR3, as DNA: TGTGCCAGCAGGGTGCCGGTGCAGGGAACGGAAGCTTTCTTT. It codes for CASRVPVQGTEAFF.

The CDR3 sequence is CASSPTSGSTDTQYF. The CDR3 DNA reads TGTGCCAGCAGCCCGACTAGCGGGAGCACAGATACGCAGTATTTT. The chain has TRBV7-3 and TRBJ2-3, with 10 bases fitting TRBD2. Looked up from germline, CDR1 is SGHTA and CDR2 is FQGTGA. This CDR3 is built from 15 residues. V lost 5 bases and J lost 0; bases outside the gene matches: 2.

The genes are TRBV2 and TRBJ2-1; TRBD1 matches at 8 bases. Germline lookup yields CDR1 SNHLY and CDR2 FYNNEI. The CDR3 is 13 amino acids. Trimming at V came to 9 bases and at J to 9 bases, leaving 10 bases not matched to a gene. The CDR3 is CARAGQGASEQFF. The CDR3 DNA follows: TGTGCCAGGGCGGGGCAGGGGGCGAGTGAGCAGTTCTTC.

The V call is TRBV5-1, the J call TRBJ1-2, with D unclear. Per germline, CDR1 SGHRS and CDR2 YFSETQ. The CDR3 has 14 amino acids. Trimming took 0 bases from V and 4 from J, leaving 10 bases between them. The CDR3, as DNA: TGCGCCAGCAGCTTGGCCCGGGGAGGCTATGGCTACACCTTC. Amino acids: CASSLARGGYGYTF.

V is TRBV5-1 and J is TRBJ1-4; a possible D gene is TRBD1 (5 bases). The germline V gene encodes CDR1 SGHRS and CDR2 YFSETQ. The V end was cut by 1 base, the J end by 2 bases, with 12 bases between. This CDR3 contains 16 residues. As DNA, the CDR3 is TGCGCCAGCAGCTTGAAGATTCAGGGTACTAATGAAAAACTGTTTTTT. Residues: CASSLKIQGTNEKLFF. Filled out from reference TRBV5-1 and TRBJ1-4, the complete variable domain reads KAGVTQTPRYLIKTRGQQVTLSCSPISGHRSVSWYQQTPGQGLQFLFEYFSETQRNKGNFPGRFSGRQFSNSRSEMNVSTLELGDSALYLCASSLKIQGTNEKLFFGSGTQLSVL.

The rearrangement joins TRBV5-1 to TRBJ2-1; the match to TRBD2 covers 14 bases. The V segment lost 7 bases and the J segment 6 bases; nucleotides outside the gene matches: 3. Germline lookup yields CDR1 SGHRS and CDR2 YFSETQ. This CDR3 has 14 amino acids. As DNA, the CDR3 is TGCGCCAGCTCCGGGACTAGCGGGAGCAATGAGCAGTTCTTC. It codes for CASSGTSGSNEQFF.

The V gene is TRBV30, the J gene TRBJ2-3, with 8 bases identical to TRBD2. V was clipped by 4 bases and J by 8 bases; unmatched bases: 26. The germline V gene encodes CDR1 GTSNPN and CDR2 SVGIG (reference sequence). The CDR3 length is 19 residues. CDR3 in amino acids: CAWNLGQRLSGVMGGTQYF. Here the CDR3 DNA reads TGTGCCTGGAATCTTGGACAGCGCCTTAGCGGGGTCATGGGAGGTACGCAGTATTTT.

This clone was picked up a small number of times. The chain carries TRBV25-1 and TRBJ2-1, with D perhaps matching TRBD1 (6 bases). The CDR3 contains 16 residues. V lost 6 bases to trimming and J lost 6 bases, with 21 bases between them. CDR1 MGHDK and CDR2 SYGVNS come from the germline V gene. The CDR3 region has the DNA TGTGCCAGCAGCCTACAGGGTGGGAGACTAATCAATGAGCAGTTCTTC. The encoded protein is CASSLQGGRLINEQFF.

V is TRBV6-4 and J is TRBJ1-1, with TRBD1 identical over 7 bases. CDR3 length: 19 amino acids. CDR1 MRHNA and CDR2 SNTAGT come from the germline V gene. V lost 2 bases and J lost 3; bases outside the gene matches: 18. As DNA, the CDR3 is TGTGCCAGCAGTGACCCCCGACAGGGAGATGTAAGAGACGACACTGAAGCTTTCTTT. Translated: CASSDPRQGDVRDDTEAFF.

On this clone: Distinct nucleotide sequences in the sample also encode this CDR3. This chain links TRBV30 with TRBJ2-3, with D unclear. The germline V gene encodes CDR1 GTSNPN and CDR2 SVGIG (reference sequence). This CDR3 region has 12 residues. The V and J ends lost 2 bases and 2 bases respectively, with 5 bases between them. The CDR3 coding sequence is TGTGCCTGGAGTCTATCCACAGATACGCAGTATTTT. Amino acid sequence: CAWSLSTDTQYF.